This T cell receptor (beta chain) was sequenced during a study of shared clonotypes between healthy human individuals. Study conclusions and caveats: Donor scarcity curtailed the genetic and exposure-history diversity represented herein. Sharing across four donors was highest in naive CD4 (approximately 5%) and lowest in memory CD8 (roughly 0.4%).

At deep level, the assay was performed. Several immunoSEQ 96-well plates shared each subset's DNA, each plate a replicate. TCRdb's table, derived via immunoSEQ multiplex PCR, lists solely in-frame clones and lacks some. The repertoire includes about 1.4 million clones, around 95% of them detected once, and approximately 1.1% sits in the top ten. From germline, CDR1 is SGHTA and CDR2 FQGNSA. V dropped 3 bases and J dropped 2 bases, with 7 bases sitting between them. There are 13 residues in the CDR3. As for this clone: Its target is unknown. The identical CDR3 is also encoded by other nucleotide sequences in the sample.

Sequences were obtained from naive CD4+ T cells sorted from blood. Subset meaning: CD45RA+ positively selected. V usage is TRBV7-2 and J usage is TRBJ2-5, with TRBD1 as a possible D gene (5 bases). The clonotype originates from a man aged 30 to 39 in good health. The CDR3 nucleotides are TGTGCCAGCAGCTTGTCAGGGCAAGAGACCCAGTACTTC. It codes for CASSLSGQETQYF.